These 14 T cell receptor beta chains were all obtained from the same sample, sequenced in a study of blood T cell repertoires in COVID-19. Some clones are missing from TCRdb's copy, which holds only in-frame ones; the method was immunoSEQ multiplex PCR. This repertoire shows about 200,000 clones, roughly 90% found once; its top ten account for 18%. Sequences were obtained from peripheral blood. The receptors derive from a man aged 50-59 years with COVID-19, enrolled during active disease.

The rearrangement uses TRBV5-4 and TRBJ2-1, with D uncertain. The germline V and J ends were trimmed by 1 base and 8 bases, with 4 bases remaining between them. This CDR3 has 11 amino acids. Germline V gene data show CDR1 as SGHNT and CDR2 as YYREEE (reference sequence). The CDR3 is CASSLNYEQFF. CDR3 bases: TGTGCCAGCAGCTTGAACTATGAGCAGTTCTTC.

The chain carries TRBV6-5 and TRBJ2-3, with 7 bases fitting TRBD2. CDR1 and CDR2 (germline): MNHEY, SVGAGI. The V gene end was trimmed by 7 bases and the J gene end by 1 base; junction bases not matched to a gene: 5. The CDR3 is 14 residues long. CDR3 amino acids: CASIVRGGTDTQYF. CDR3 in DNA: TGTGCCAGCATCGTCCGGGGGGGCACAGATACGCAGTATTTT.

The chain employs TRBV6-4 and TRBJ2-2; TRBD1 matches 11 bases. V lost 4 bases and J lost 0; bases outside the gene matches: 4. The CDR3 is made up of 17 amino acids. The germline CDR1 and CDR2 sequences are MRHNA and SNTAGT. CDR3 nucleotide sequence: TGTGCCAGCAGTGTTGGGACAGGGGGTGCGAACACCGGGGAGCTGTTTTTT. Its protein is CASSVGTGGANTGELFF.

The chain is built from TRBV19 and TRBJ2-1; D might be TRBD2 (6 bases). Between the trimmed V and J ends, which lost 3 bases and 8 bases, there was a span of 14 bases. This CDR3 has 14 amino acids. CDR1 is LNHDA and CDR2 is SQIVND in the germline V gene (reference sequence). CDR3 nucleotides: TGTGCCAGTAGTATTGGGAGGACTGGCCATGAGCAGTTCTTC. Translated: CASSIGRTGHEQFF.

The V gene is TRBV11-2, the J gene TRBJ2-7, with D maybe TRBD1 (6 bases). Trimming took off 3 bases at V and 3 bases at J, with 18 bases between the two ends. CDR1 SGHAT and CDR2 FQNNGV come from the germline V gene. This CDR3 has 16 residues. Written as DNA, the CDR3 is TGTGCCAGCAGCTTGATTCCCAGGGGTCTAGTCTACGAGCAGTACTTC. It codes for CASSLIPRGLVYEQYF. The full variable domain, rest sourced from reference TRBV11-2 and TRBJ2-7, is EAGVAQSPRYKIIEKRQSVAFWCNPISGHATLYWYQQILGQGPKLLIQFQNNGVVDDSQLPKDRFSAERLKGVDSTLKIQPAKLEDSAVYLCASSLIPRGLVYEQYFGPGTRLTVT.

The rearrangement uses TRBV6-2 or TRBV6-3 and TRBJ1-5; D perhaps matches TRBD1 (5 bases). From germline, CDR1 is MNHEY and CDR2 SVGEGT. With 2 bases removed from V and 5 bases from J, the gap between germline ends came to 31 bases. The CDR3 has 21 residues. The CDR3 bases are TGTGCCAGCAGTTACCCCCTGAGGTCCAATCCCGGGTTCGTGGGGCATCAGCCCCAGCATTTT. Encoded protein: CASSYPLRSNPGFVGHQPQHF.

The chain has TRBV10-1 and TRBJ2-1; a possible D gene is TRBD2 (6 bases). The germline V gene has CDR1 WNHNN and CDR2 SYGVQD (reference sequence). The germline V and J ends were trimmed by 9 bases and 7 bases, with 28 bases remaining between them. The CDR3 totals 17 residues. CDR3 region: CASDICRRRDPTNEQFF. The CDR3 bases are TGCGCCAGTGATATCTGTCGAAGGCGGGATCCAACGAATGAGCAGTTCTTC.

V is TRBV5-5 and J is TRBJ2-1; 9 bases map to TRBD1. Germline lookup yields CDR1 SGHKS and CDR2 YYEKEE (reference sequence). The ends lost 4 bases at V and 0 bases at J; junction bases unmatched: 2. This CDR3 contains 15 residues. CDR3 in DNA: TGTGCCAGCAGCACAGGGGGCTACTCCTACAATGAGCAGTTCTTC. It translates to CASSTGGYSYNEQFF. Full variable domain (outside the CDR3, taken from reference TRBV5-5 and TRBJ2-1): DAGVTQSPTHLIKTRGQQVTLRCSPISGHKSVSWYQQVLGQGPQFIFQYYEKEERGRGNFPDRFSARQFPNYSSELNVNALLLGDSALYLCASSTGGYSYNEQFFGPGTRLTVL.

The chain uses TRBV19 and TRBJ2-1, with 9 bases aligning to TRBD2. This CDR3 comprises 18 residues. CDR1 and CDR2 (germline): LNHDA, SQIVND (reference sequence). With V trimmed by 7 bases and J by 0 bases, 13 bases remained unmatched. Here the CDR3 reads CASKGREGLDSSYNEQFF. The CDR3 DNA sequence: TGTGCCAGTAAGGGGCGGGAGGGACTCGATAGCTCCTACAATGAGCAGTTCTTC.

The chain uses TRBV11-3 and TRBJ2-7; 10 positions agree with TRBD1. Germline lookup yields CDR1 SGHNT and CDR2 YENEEA. The CDR3 totals 16 residues. V was clipped by 4 bases and J by 4 bases; unmatched bases: 10. The CDR3 DNA follows: TGTGCCAGCAGCTCCTCAGGGACAGGGGTGTCGTACGAGCAGTACTTC. Amino acid sequence: CASSSSGTGVSYEQYF.

V gene TRBV18 combines with J gene TRBJ2-7; TRBD2 aligns across 10 bases. V was clipped by 0 bases and J by 2 bases; unmatched bases: 4. The CDR3 is 16 residues long. Germline assignment: CDR1 KGHSH and CDR2 LQKENI. For the CDR3, the DNA is TGTGCCAGCTCACCACCTAGCGGGGGGCCGACCTACGAGCAGTACTTC. The encoded protein is CASSPPSGGPTYEQYF.

This clone was recorded only once. The genes are TRBV5-1 and TRBJ1-6; no reliable D call. The CDR3 is made up of 15 amino acids. Trimming shortened V by 0 bases and J by 0 bases, and 4 bases separated the two germline ends. The germline V gene has CDR1 SGHRS and CDR2 YFSETQ. CDR3 sequence reads: CASSLGGSYNSPLHF. As DNA, the CDR3 is TGCGCCAGCAGCTTGGGAGGCTCCTATAATTCACCCCTCCACTTT.

The chain carries TRBV10-3 and TRBJ2-7, with TRBD2 identical over 11 bases. The length of the CDR3 is 14 residues. The germline CDR1 and CDR2 sequences are ENHRY and SYGVKD. With V trimmed by 5 bases and J by 1 base, 1 base remained unmatched. The DNA of the CDR3 is TGTGCCATCAGTTTAGCGGGAGGGTCCTACGAGCAGTACTTC. Amino acids: CAISLAGGSYEQYF.

The chain recombines TRBV27 with TRBJ2-1; 8 bases line up with TRBD2. The V gene end was trimmed by 3 bases and the J gene end by 4 bases; junction bases not matched to a gene: 2. CDR3 length: 14 residues. Germline loops: CDR1 MNHEY, CDR2 SMNVEV (reference sequence). The CDR3 sequence is CASSLASGYNEQFF. Here the CDR3 DNA reads TGTGCCAGCAGTTTGGCTAGCGGGTACAATGAGCAGTTCTTC.